Given below is one T cell receptor (beta chain) in context. As yet, its antigen is unknown. The treatment is: roughly 19 received Ad26.COV2.S at low or high dose, single or two shots; roughly five received placebo; per-sample allocation not given. Material that was analyzed had been drawn on day 63 after the first vaccine or placebo injection. Looked up from germline, CDR1 is LGHNT and CDR2 is FRNRAP. Trimming stripped 4 bases from V and 6 bases from J, with 21 bases between. The CDR3 has 16 amino acids. Clones were sequenced by immunoSEQ multiplex PCR, and TCRdb holds only the in-frame ones, with some missing. This sample has approximately 460,000 clones, with 89% found just once. This record belongs to a study of Ad26.COV2.S vaccination and SARS-CoV-2 variants. General observations from the study: Recipients given vaccine exceeded placebo recipients in spike-specific TCR breadth. An underestimation of total T cell responses may have resulted from the TCR breadth and depth analyses.

The starting material was peripheral blood, obtained in a trial of Ad26.COV2.S vaccine versus placebo. The rearrangement uses TRBV12-5 and TRBJ1-2; the D gene is possibly TRBD1 (6 bases). This sequence was found in a person between 18 and 59 years old who received the Ad26.COV2.S COVID-19 vaccine or a placebo. The CDR3 bases are TGTGCTAGTGGTTCCCCCCTACAGGGTTCAGTTCATGGCTACACCTTC. Translating it yields CASGSPLQGSVHGYTF.